This TCR beta chain was sequenced in a study of blood T cell repertoires in COVID-19. On the study more broadly: Samples of COVID-19 (acute and convalescent) were obtained from the United States, Italy and Spain. T cells, B-cell-depleted T cells, or PBMCs provided the cDNA or gDNA that served as material.

CDR3 length: 17 amino acids. The ends were cut back, 9 bases at V and 0 bases at J, with 20 bases in the middle. Per germline, CDR1 ENHRY and CDR2 SYGVKD. Authors' methods: Researchers report that nucleated cell counts were estimated from reference gene primer amplification. Some clones are missing from TCRdb's copy, which holds only in-frame ones; the method was immunoSEQ multiplex PCR. V and J calls and clone size are given by that table; D and trimming were obtained from the DNA. The table includes around 130,000 clones, approximately 85% detected once. The TCR sequence derives from a human donor in a cohort sampled during active COVID-19. The chain recombines TRBV10-3 with TRBJ2-2, with a tentative D call TRBD1 (6 bases). Sequencing input: peripheral blood. The CDR3 DNA sequence: TGTGCCATGGCCCCCGGGACACCGATCGCGAACACCGGGGAGCTGTTTTTT. The encoded protein is CAMAPGTPIANTGELFF.